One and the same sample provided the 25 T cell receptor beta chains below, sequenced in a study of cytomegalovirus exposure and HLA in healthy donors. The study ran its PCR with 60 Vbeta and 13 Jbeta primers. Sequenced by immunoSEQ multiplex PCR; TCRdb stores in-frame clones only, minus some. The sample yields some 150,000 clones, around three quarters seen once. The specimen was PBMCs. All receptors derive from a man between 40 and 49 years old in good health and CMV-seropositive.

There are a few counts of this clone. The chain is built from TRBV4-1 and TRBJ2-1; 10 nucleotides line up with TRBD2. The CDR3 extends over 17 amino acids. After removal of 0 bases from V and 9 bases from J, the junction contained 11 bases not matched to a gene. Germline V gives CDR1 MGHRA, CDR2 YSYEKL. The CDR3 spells CASSQEVASGSRGEQFF. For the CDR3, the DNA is TGCGCCAGCAGCCAAGAGGTGGCTAGCGGGAGTAGGGGTGAGCAGTTCTTC.

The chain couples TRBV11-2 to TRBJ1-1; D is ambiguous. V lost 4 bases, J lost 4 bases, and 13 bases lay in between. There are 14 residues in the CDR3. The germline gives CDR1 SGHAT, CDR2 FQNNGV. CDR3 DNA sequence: TGTGCCAGCAGCTCTGACTCCGGAAGCACTGAAGCTTTCTTT. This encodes CASSSDSGSTEAFF.

CDR3: CAWDRVFTDTQYF. For the CDR3, the DNA is TGTGCCTGGGACAGGGTGTTTACAGATACGCAGTATTTT. The J gene is TRBJ2-3, the V gene TRBV30; 7 positions match TRBD1. V dropped 5 bases and J dropped 3; count of bases not matched to a gene: 5. The CDR3 covers 13 residues. The germline CDR1 and CDR2 sequences are GTSNPN and SVGIG (reference sequence).

In nucleotides, the CDR3 is TGTGCCAGCAGTTTGGGGCAGCACTATGGCTACACCTTC. Translating it yields CASSLGQHYGYTF. V is TRBV27 and J is TRBJ1-2; a possible D gene is TRBD1 (5 bases). Germline loops: CDR1 MNHEY, CDR2 SMNVEV (reference sequence). Trimming stripped 3 bases from V and 3 bases from J, with 8 bases between. The CDR3 is 13 amino acids.

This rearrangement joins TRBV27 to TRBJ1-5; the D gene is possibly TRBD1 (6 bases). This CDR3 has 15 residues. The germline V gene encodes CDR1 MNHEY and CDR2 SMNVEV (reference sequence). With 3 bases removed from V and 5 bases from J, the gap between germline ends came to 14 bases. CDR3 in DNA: TGTGCCAGCAGTTTCAATGACAGGCACGATCAGCCCCAGCATTTT. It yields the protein CASSFNDRHDQPQHF.

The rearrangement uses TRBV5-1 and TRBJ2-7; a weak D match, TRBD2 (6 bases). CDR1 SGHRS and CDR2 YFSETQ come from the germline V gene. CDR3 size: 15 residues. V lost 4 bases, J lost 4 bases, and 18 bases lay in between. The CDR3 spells CASSLGSGLLYEQYF. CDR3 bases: TGCGCCAGCAGCCTGGGAAGCGGACTACTATACGAGCAGTACTTC.

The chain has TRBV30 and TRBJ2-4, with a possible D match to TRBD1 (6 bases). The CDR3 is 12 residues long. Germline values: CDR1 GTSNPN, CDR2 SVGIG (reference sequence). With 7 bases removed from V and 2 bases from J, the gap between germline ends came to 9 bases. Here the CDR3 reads CASTGTKNIQYF. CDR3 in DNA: TGTGCCTCTACAGGGACCAAAAACATTCAGTACTTC.

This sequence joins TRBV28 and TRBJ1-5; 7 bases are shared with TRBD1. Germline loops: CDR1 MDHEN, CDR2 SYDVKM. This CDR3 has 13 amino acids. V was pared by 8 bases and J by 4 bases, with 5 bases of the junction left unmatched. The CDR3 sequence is CASHRGSNQPQHF. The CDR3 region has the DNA TGTGCCAGCCACAGGGGCTCGAATCAGCCCCAGCATTTT.

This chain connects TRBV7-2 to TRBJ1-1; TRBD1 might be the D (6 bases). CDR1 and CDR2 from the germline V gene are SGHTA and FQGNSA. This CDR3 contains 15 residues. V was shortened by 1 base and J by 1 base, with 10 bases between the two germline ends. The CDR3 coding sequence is TGTGCCAGCAGCTTAGAGTCAGGGGCGAACACTGAAGCTTTCTTT. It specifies CASSLESGANTEAFF.

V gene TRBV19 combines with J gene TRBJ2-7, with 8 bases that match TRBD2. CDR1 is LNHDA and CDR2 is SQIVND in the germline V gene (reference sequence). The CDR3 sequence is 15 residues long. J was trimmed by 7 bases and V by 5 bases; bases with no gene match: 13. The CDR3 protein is CASSALTSVGLEQYF. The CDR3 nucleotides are TGTGCCAGTAGTGCGCTGACTAGCGTGGGCCTTGAGCAGTACTTC.

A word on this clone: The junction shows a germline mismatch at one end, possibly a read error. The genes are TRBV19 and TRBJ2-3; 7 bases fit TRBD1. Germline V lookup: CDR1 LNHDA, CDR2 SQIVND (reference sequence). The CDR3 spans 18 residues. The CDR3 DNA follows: TGTGCCAGTAGTAGTGACAGGGCCATGATCTCTAGCACAGATATGCAGTATTTT. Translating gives CASSSDRAMISSTDMQYF.

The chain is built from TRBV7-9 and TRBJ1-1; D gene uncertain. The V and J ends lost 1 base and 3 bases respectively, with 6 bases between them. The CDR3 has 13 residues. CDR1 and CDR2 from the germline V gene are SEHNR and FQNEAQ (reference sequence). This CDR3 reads CASSLGHDTEAFF. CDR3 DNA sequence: TGTGCCAGCAGCTTAGGGCATGACACTGAAGCTTTCTTT. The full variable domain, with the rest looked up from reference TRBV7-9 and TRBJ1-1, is DTGVSQNPRHKITKRGQNVTFRCDPISEHNRLYWYRQTLGQGPEFLTYFQNEAQLEKSRLLSDRFSAERPKGSFSTLEIQRTEQGDSAMYLCASSLGHDTEAFFGQGTRLTVV.

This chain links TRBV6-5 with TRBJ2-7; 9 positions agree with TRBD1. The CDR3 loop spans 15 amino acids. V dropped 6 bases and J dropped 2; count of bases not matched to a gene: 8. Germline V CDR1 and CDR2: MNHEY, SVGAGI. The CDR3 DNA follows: TGTGCCAGCAGACAACCGGGACAGGGTCCCTACGAGCAGTACTTC. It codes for CASRQPGQGPYEQYF.

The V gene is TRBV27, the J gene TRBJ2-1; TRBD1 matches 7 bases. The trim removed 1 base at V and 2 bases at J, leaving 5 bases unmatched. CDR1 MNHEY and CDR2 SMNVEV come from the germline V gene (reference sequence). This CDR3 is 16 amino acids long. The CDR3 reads CASSLFGQGAYNEQFF. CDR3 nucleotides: TGTGCCAGCAGTTTATTTGGTCAGGGGGCCTACAATGAGCAGTTCTTC.

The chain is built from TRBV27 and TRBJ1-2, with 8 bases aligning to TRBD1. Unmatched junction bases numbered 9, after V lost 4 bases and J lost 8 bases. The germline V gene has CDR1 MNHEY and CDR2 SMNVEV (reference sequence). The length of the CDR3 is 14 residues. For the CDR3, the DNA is TGTGCCAGCAGTTCTTCCGGGACAGGCCACGGCTACACCTTC. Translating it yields CASSSSGTGHGYTF.

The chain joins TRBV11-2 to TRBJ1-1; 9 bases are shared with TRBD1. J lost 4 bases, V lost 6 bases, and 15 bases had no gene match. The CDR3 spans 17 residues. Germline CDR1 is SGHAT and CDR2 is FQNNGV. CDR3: CASRPPLQGALSTEAFF. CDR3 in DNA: TGTGCCAGCAGACCACCCTTACAGGGGGCCCTGAGCACTGAAGCTTTCTTT. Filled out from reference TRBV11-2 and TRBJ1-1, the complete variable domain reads EAGVAQSPRYKIIEKRQSVAFWCNPISGHATLYWYQQILGQGPKLLIQFQNNGVVDDSQLPKDRFSAERLKGVDSTLKIQPAKLEDSAVYLCASRPPLQGALSTEAFFGQGTRLTVV.

The CDR3 protein is CASSLTGLTGELFF. DNA for the CDR3: TGTGCCAGCAGCTTAACAGGGTTAACCGGGGAGCTGTTTTTT. This chain joins TRBV7-7 and TRBJ2-2; the D gene is possibly TRBD1 (6 bases). Germline loops: CDR1 SSHAT, CDR2 FNYEAQ (reference sequence). The CDR3 is 14 amino acids. Trimming removed 2 bases from V and 5 bases from J, with 9 bases in between.

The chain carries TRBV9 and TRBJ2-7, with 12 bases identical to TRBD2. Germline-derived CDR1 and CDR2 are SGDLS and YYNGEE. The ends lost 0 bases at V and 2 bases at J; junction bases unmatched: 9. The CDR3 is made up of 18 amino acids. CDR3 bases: TGTGCCAGCAGCGTAGTAGGGACTAGCGGGTCACAAACCTACGAGCAGTACTTC. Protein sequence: CASSVVGTSGSQTYEQYF. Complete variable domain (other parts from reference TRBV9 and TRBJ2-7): DSGVTQTPKHLITATGQRVTLRCSPRSGDLSVYWYQQSLDQGLQFLIQYYNGEERAKGNILERFSAQQFPDLHSELNLSSLELGDSALYFCASSVVGTSGSQTYEQYFGPGTRLTVT.

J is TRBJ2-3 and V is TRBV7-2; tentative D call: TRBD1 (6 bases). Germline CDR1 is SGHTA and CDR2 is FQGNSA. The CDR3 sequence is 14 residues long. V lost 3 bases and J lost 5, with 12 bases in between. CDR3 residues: CASSFTGYLDTQYF. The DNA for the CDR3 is TGTGCCAGCAGCTTTACAGGGTACCTAGATACGCAGTATTTT.

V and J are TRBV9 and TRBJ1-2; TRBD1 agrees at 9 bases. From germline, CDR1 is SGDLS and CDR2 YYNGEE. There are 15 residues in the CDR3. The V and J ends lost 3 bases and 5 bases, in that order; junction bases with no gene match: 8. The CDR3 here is CASSGAGTGIYGYTF. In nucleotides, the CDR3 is TGTGCCAGCAGCGGGGCTGGGACAGGGATTTATGGCTACACCTTC.

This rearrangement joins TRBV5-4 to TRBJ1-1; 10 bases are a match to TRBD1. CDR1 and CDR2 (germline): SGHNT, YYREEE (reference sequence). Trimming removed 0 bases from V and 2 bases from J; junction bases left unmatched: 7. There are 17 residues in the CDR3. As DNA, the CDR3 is TGTGCCAGCAGCTTGGGAGGCGGGACAGGGGTAAACACTGAAGCTTTCTTT. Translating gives CASSLGGGTGVNTEAFF.

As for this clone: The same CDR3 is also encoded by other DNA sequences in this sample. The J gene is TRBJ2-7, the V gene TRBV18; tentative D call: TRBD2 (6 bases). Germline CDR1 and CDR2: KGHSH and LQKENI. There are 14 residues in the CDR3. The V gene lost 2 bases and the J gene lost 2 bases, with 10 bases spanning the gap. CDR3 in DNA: TGTGCCAGCTCACCAGGGACGGGGGCCTACGAGCAGTACTTC. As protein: CASSPGTGAYEQYF.

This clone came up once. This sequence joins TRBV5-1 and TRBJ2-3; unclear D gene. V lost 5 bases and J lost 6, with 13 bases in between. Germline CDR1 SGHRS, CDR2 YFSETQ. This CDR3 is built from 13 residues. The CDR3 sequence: CASRTTSGDTQYF. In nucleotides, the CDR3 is TGCGCCAGCAGAACTACCTCCGGGGATACGCAGTATTTT. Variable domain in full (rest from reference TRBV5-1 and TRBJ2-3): KAGVTQTPRYLIKTRGQQVTLSCSPISGHRSVSWYQQTPGQGLQFLFEYFSETQRNKGNFPGRFSGRQFSNSRSEMNVSTLELGDSALYLCASRTTSGDTQYFGPGTRLTVL.

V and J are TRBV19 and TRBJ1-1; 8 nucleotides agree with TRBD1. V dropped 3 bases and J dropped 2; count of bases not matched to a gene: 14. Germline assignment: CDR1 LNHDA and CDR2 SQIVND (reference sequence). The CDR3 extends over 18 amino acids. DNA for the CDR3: TGTGCCAGTAGTATGGGGGACAGGCCCCTGCTTCCTAACACTGAAGCTTTCTTT. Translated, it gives CASSMGDRPLLPNTEAFF.

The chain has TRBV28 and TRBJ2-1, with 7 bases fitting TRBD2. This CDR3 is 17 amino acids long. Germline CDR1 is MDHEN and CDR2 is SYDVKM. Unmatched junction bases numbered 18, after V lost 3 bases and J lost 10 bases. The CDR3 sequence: CASSLLPSGLTHQEQFF. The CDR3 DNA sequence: TGTGCCAGCAGTTTGCTACCTTCGGGACTAACTCATCAGGAGCAGTTCTTC.